One sample yielded the 31 T cell receptor beta chains listed below, sequenced in a study of cytomegalovirus exposure and HLA in healthy donors listed by TCRdb under 2017. Libraries were built with the immunoSEQ multiplex PCR assay. For the multiplex PCR, a mixture combining 60 forward primers for TCR Vbeta segments and 13 reverse primers for TCR Jbeta segments was used. Imported from immuneACCESS, the table was reduced by TCRdb to in-frame sequences with V and J called. These copies leave out some clones; in studies compared against another copy, an unresolved V gene accounts for under half, and the cause of the remainder is not known. Counted in this sample were roughly 130,000 clones; 75% to 85% of them appeared once. The biggest ten clones account for roughly 2.5% of the sample. Sequenced sample: PBMCs. These receptors were taken from a young man in good health and CMV-seronegative.

The chain couples TRBV28 to TRBJ2-7, with 9 bases fitting TRBD1. The V gene end was trimmed by 6 bases and the J gene end by 12 bases; junction bases not matched to a gene: 9. This CDR3 comprises 12 residues. The germline CDR1 and CDR2 sequences are MDHEN and SYDVKM. This chain's CDR3 is CASRGTGKSWYF. The CDR3 DNA reads as TGTGCCAGCAGGGGGACAGGGAAGAGTTGGTACTTC.

This clone was picked up one time. The CDR3 sequence: CASSQEAGLAGGEQYF. CDR3 bases: TGTGCCAGCAGCCAGGAGGCGGGACTAGCGGGAGGCGAGCAGTACTTC. The chain links TRBV5-4 to TRBJ2-7, with 15 bases aligning to TRBD2. The germline V gene has CDR1 SGHNT and CDR2 YYREEE (reference sequence). The CDR3 length is 16 residues. The V and J ends lost 4 bases and 6 bases, in that order; junction bases with no gene match: 8. The variable domain in full, with the rest retrieved from reference TRBV5-4 and TRBJ2-7, is ETGVTQSPTHLIKTRGQQVTLRCSSQSGHNTVSWYQQALGQGPQFIFQYYREEENGRGNFPPRFSGLQFPNYSSELNVNALELDDSALYLCASSQEAGLAGGEQYFGPGTRLTVT.

This chain links TRBV4-2 with TRBJ2-1; 13 bases map to TRBD2. The CDR3 is 19 amino acids. The germline gives CDR1 LGHNA, CDR2 YNFKEQ. J gave up 3 bases and V 1 base, and 9 bases lay outside the gene matches. CDR3 in amino acids: CASSQGTSGSYYYYNEQFF. The CDR3 DNA is TGTGCCAGCAGCCAAGGGACTAGCGGGAGCTACTACTACTACAATGAGCAGTTCTTC.

V and J are TRBV5-1 and TRBJ1-1, with 7 bases identical to TRBD1. The CDR3 sequence is 14 residues long. The junction had 2 bases not matched to a gene; V was cut back by 2 bases and J by 1 base. Germline V CDR1 and CDR2: SGHRS, YFSETQ. Written as DNA, the CDR3 is TGCGCCAGCAGCTTTGACAGGGAGAACACTGAAGCTTTCTTT. Its protein product is CASSFDRENTEAFF. Variable domain in full (rest from reference TRBV5-1 and TRBJ1-1): KAGVTQTPRYLIKTRGQQVTLSCSPISGHRSVSWYQQTPGQGLQFLFEYFSETQRNKGNFPGRFSGRQFSNSRSEMNVSTLELGDSALYLCASSFDRENTEAFFGQGTRLTVV.

This chain joins TRBV7-3 and TRBJ1-2; TRBD1 matches at 8 bases. The junction had 5 bases not matched to a gene; V was cut back by 6 bases and J by 5 bases. CDR1 is SGHTA, CDR2 FQGTGA, per germline. The CDR3 runs to 13 residues. CDR3 DNA sequence: TGTGCCAGCAGTCGACAGGGGCAATATGGCTACACCTTC. Translated, it gives CASSRQGQYGYTF.

The chain recombines TRBV27 with TRBJ1-1; the D is unclear. The V and J ends lost 5 bases and 1 base respectively, with 14 bases between them. The CDR3 totals 15 residues. Germline V gene lookup returns CDR1 MNHEY and CDR2 SMNVEV (reference sequence). The CDR3 region is CASSPAGMQNTEAFF. In DNA form, the CDR3 reads TGTGCCAGCAGTCCAGCCGGGATGCAGAACACTGAAGCTTTCTTT.

As concerns this clone: Sequence at one end of the junction differs from germline and may be a read error. This chain uses TRBV30 with TRBJ1-2; 10 bases fit TRBD1. This CDR3 is 14 amino acids long. Germline CDR1 reads GTSNPN; CDR2 reads SVGIG (reference sequence). In DNA form, the CDR3 reads TGTGCCTGGATTCGACAGACAGGGGGCAATGGCTACCCCTTC. It is translated as CAWIRQTGGNGYPF. The variable domain in full, completed from reference TRBV30 and TRBJ1-2, reads SQTIHQWPATLVQPVGSPLSLECTVEGTSNPNLYWYRQAAGRGLQLLFYSVGIGQISSEVPQNLSASRPQDRQFILSSKKLLLSDSGFYLCAWIRQTGGNGYPFGSGTRLTVV.

Notes on this clone: An end of the junction does not agree with germline; a read error may underlie this. V is TRBV29-1 and J is TRBJ1-2; D might be TRBD1 (5 bases). The germline CDR1 and CDR2 sequences are SQVTM and ANQGSEA. This CDR3 region has 11 residues. Here the CDR3 reads CSVEGLYGYPF. CDR3 sequence (DNA): TGCAGCGTTGAGGGGCTCTATGGCTACCCCTTC.

The V and J genes are TRBV19 and TRBJ2-5; D not resolved. From germline, CDR1 is LNHDA and CDR2 SQIVND (reference sequence). Trimming shortened V by 5 bases and J by 5 bases, and 12 bases separated the two germline ends. The CDR3 runs to 13 residues. DNA for the CDR3: TGTGCCAGTAGTGCGGTGAGTGAGGAGACCCAGTACTTC. It yields the protein CASSAVSEETQYF.

V gene TRBV29-1 combines with J gene TRBJ2-5; 10 nucleotides agree with TRBD2. The DNA end lines up better with TRBJ2-7; the J call may be wrong. There are 14 residues in the CDR3. CDR1 SQVTM and CDR2 ANQGSEA come from the germline V gene. CDR3 DNA sequence: TGCAGCGTTGAAGGCCTAGCGGGAGAGTACGAGCAGTACTTC. Translation: CSVEGLAGEYEQYF.

The chain joins TRBV9 to TRBJ2-5; TRBD1 agrees at 8 bases. CDR3 length: 14 residues. The V gene's germline CDR1 is SGDLS and CDR2 YYNGEE. After removal of 1 base from V and 5 bases from J, the junction contained 4 bases not matched to a gene. This CDR3 is CASSVQGAEETQYF. DNA for the CDR3: TGTGCCAGCAGCGTACAGGGGGCTGAGGAGACCCAGTACTTC.

This clone is a singleton in its sample. This chain joins TRBV5-1 and TRBJ2-7, with TRBD2 matching over 11 bases. The CDR3 length is 15 residues. CDR1 SGHRS and CDR2 YFSETQ come from the germline V gene. Trimming removed 4 bases from V and 6 bases from J; junction bases left unmatched: 9. In DNA form, the CDR3 reads TGCGCCAGCAGCCGGGAACTAGCGGGAGTGGGCGAGCAGTACTTC. Its translation: CASSRELAGVGEQYF.

The J gene is TRBJ1-1, the V gene TRBV27, with TRBD1 identical over 9 bases. The CDR3 is 17 residues long. Trimming removed 4 bases from V and 0 bases from J; junction bases left unmatched: 9. Germline CDR1 is MNHEY and CDR2 is SMNVEV (reference sequence). This chain's CDR3 is CASSCWTGACLNTEAFF. The CDR3, as DNA: TGTGCCAGCAGTTGTTGGACAGGGGCGTGTTTGAACACTGAAGCTTTCTTT.

This clone was observed once. The V and J genes are TRBV19 and TRBJ2-7, with a possible D match to TRBD1 (5 bases). Germline lookup yields CDR1 LNHDA and CDR2 SQIVND (reference sequence). Trimming took 4 bases from V and 0 from J, leaving 13 bases between them. The CDR3 is 15 residues long. CDR3 DNA sequence: TGTGCCAGTAGTACAAGACCGACAGCCTCCTACGAGCAGTACTTC. Residues: CASSTRPTASYEQYF.

This chain uses TRBV12-5 with TRBJ1-5; D remains ambiguous. The germline CDR1 and CDR2 sequences are LGHNT and FRNRAP. The V end lost 0 bases, the J end lost 0 bases, and 12 bases lay between the germline ends. The CDR3 totals 17 residues. The CDR3 region is CASGLVVGSSSNQPQHF. For the CDR3, the DNA is TGTGCTAGTGGTTTGGTAGTGGGCAGCTCTAGCAATCAGCCCCAGCATTTT.

The rearrangement joins TRBV11-3 to TRBJ2-1, with 14 positions matching TRBD2. CDR3 length equals 16 residues. Looked up from germline, CDR1 is SGHNT and CDR2 is YENEEA. V lost 10 bases, J lost 6 bases, and 11 bases stayed unmatched. CDR3 region: CATAPLTSGRGNEQFF. In DNA, the CDR3 is TGTGCCACCGCCCCACTGACTAGCGGGAGGGGCAATGAGCAGTTCTTC.

V usage is TRBV27 and J usage is TRBJ1-4; D is uncertain. The germline gives CDR1 MNHEY, CDR2 SMNVEV (reference sequence). The CDR3 extends over 14 amino acids. V lost 6 bases to trimming and J lost 1 base, with 9 bases between them. CDR3 residues: CASRPTRTNEKLFF. CDR3 nucleotide sequence: TGTGCCAGCAGACCTACGAGAACTAATGAAAAACTGTTTTTT.

The chain recombines TRBV2 with TRBJ1-2; TRBD1 matches 8 bases. V lost 6 bases, J lost 7 bases, and 10 bases stayed unmatched. CDR3 length equals 14 residues. The germline V gene encodes CDR1 SNHLY and CDR2 FYNNEI. The CDR3 nucleotides read TGTGCCAGCAGCCGGGACAGGAGCATCGGTGGCTACACCTTC. Its protein is CASSRDRSIGGYTF.

The table lists this clone with a few counts. The rearrangement joins TRBV4-3 to TRBJ2-2, with D uncertain. V gave up 0 bases and J gave up 6 bases, with 11 bases separating them. This CDR3 has 15 residues. Germline lookup yields CDR1 LGHNA and CDR2 YSLEER. CDR3 in amino acids: CASSQDHYGPGELFF. CDR3 nucleotides: TGCGCCAGCAGCCAAGATCATTATGGGCCCGGGGAGCTGTTTTTT.

J is TRBJ1-5 and V is TRBV5-7, with TRBD1 matching over 7 bases. TRBV5-7 is an open reading frame, and its role is uncertain. V gave up 2 bases and J gave up 6 bases; unmatched junction bases: 8. The CDR3 extends over 15 amino acids. Here the CDR3 reads CASSLRQGSAQPQHF. CDR3 nucleotides: TGTGCCAGCAGCTTACGACAGGGCTCAGCTCAGCCCCAGCATTTT.

The chain joins TRBV5-1 to TRBJ1-2; 9 bases line up with TRBD1. Germline values: CDR1 SGHRS, CDR2 YFSETQ. This CDR3 region has 13 residues. V shed 7 bases and J 8 bases; nucleotides not matched to a gene: 9. CDR3 sequence: CASGPGTGNGYTF. CDR3 bases: TGCGCCAGCGGTCCCGGGACAGGGAACGGCTACACCTTC.

This clone has only a few counts. The chain employs TRBV29-1 and TRBJ1-2, with TRBD1 matching over 10 bases. Trimming at V came to 7 bases and at J to 4 bases, leaving 9 bases not matched to a gene. CDR3 size: 14 residues. CDR1 is SQVTM, CDR2 ANQGSEA, per germline. CDR3 sequence reads: CSAGGTGASYGYTF. DNA for the CDR3: TGCAGCGCCGGGGGGACAGGGGCCAGCTATGGCTACACCTTC.

This clone was seen a few times. The chain has TRBV6-5 and TRBJ1-1, with 11 nucleotides matching TRBD1. The CDR3 sequence is 13 residues long. Germline loops: CDR1 MNHEY, CDR2 SVGAGI. V trimming: 7 bases; J trimming: 3 bases; junction bases outside the gene matches: 1. CDR3 in amino acids: CASKGQGDTEAFF. CDR3 coding DNA: TGTGCCAGCAAGGGACAGGGGGACACTGAAGCTTTCTTT.

This clone has only one observation. The chain couples TRBV7-9 to TRBJ1-2, with a possible D match to TRBD1 (6 bases). Trimming took 5 bases from V and 8 from J, leaving 12 bases between them. Germline-derived CDR1 and CDR2 are SEHNR and FQNEAQ (reference sequence). This CDR3 is built from 12 residues. This CDR3 reads CASSPQGNGYTF. Written as DNA, the CDR3 is TGTGCCAGCAGCCCACAGGGAAACGGCTACACCTTC.

The chain couples TRBV25-1 to TRBJ1-2; D unresolved. V was cut by 6 bases and J by 5 bases, with 16 bases left in between. CDR1 is MGHDK and CDR2 is SYGVNS in the germline V gene. The CDR3 loop spans 14 amino acids. Here the CDR3 reads CASRYGEVWYGYTF. The CDR3 nucleotides are TGTGCCAGCAGATACGGGGAAGTATGGTATGGCTACACCTTC.

The chain combines TRBV19 with TRBJ1-3, with a possible D match to TRBD1 (5 bases). The germline V gene encodes CDR1 LNHDA and CDR2 SQIVND (reference sequence). The CDR3 spans 16 residues. Between the trimmed V and J ends, which lost 9 bases and 2 bases, there was a span of 20 bases. Written as DNA, the CDR3 is TGTGCCAGCCCGGGACCGGGGGGAGCCCCTGGAAACACCATATATTTT. It is translated as CASPGPGGAPGNTIYF.

The chain employs TRBV29-1 and TRBJ2-7, with 10 bases identical to TRBD1. V dropped 4 bases and J dropped 3; count of bases not matched to a gene: 6. This CDR3 has 14 residues. Germline values: CDR1 SQVTM, CDR2 ANQGSEA. The CDR3 reads CSVVLRDRGYEQYF. The CDR3 region has the DNA TGCAGCGTTGTACTACGGGACAGGGGCTACGAGCAGTACTTC.

This chain uses TRBV27 with TRBJ2-1; 7 nucleotides align to TRBD1. J lost 8 bases, V lost 7 bases, and 11 bases had no gene match. Germline values: CDR1 MNHEY, CDR2 SMNVEV (reference sequence). This CDR3 comprises 14 residues. The CDR3 DNA sequence: TGTGCCAGCATGGGGAGACAGGGATTGGATGAGCAGTTCTTC. It specifies CASMGRQGLDEQFF.

The chain is built from TRBV7-7 and TRBJ2-2; D ambiguous. V was shortened by 2 bases and J by 5 bases, with 9 bases between the two germline ends. The CDR3 runs 14 residues. Looked up from germline, CDR1 is SSHAT and CDR2 is FNYEAQ (reference sequence). The CDR3 here is CASSLTRLTGELFF. The CDR3 region has the DNA TGTGCCAGCAGCTTAACACGACTGACCGGGGAGCTGTTTTTT. Looking up the rest from reference TRBV7-7 and TRBJ2-2 gives the full variable domain: GAGVSQSPRYKVTKRGQDVTLRCDPISSHATLYWYQQALGQGPEFLTYFNYEAQPDKSGLPSDRFSAERPEGSISTLTIQRTEQRDSAMYRCASSLTRLTGELFFGEGSRLTVL.

The chain uses TRBV7-9 and TRBJ2-2; 9 bases agree with TRBD1. This CDR3 comprises 16 residues. The ends lost 1 base at V and 6 bases at J; junction bases unmatched: 6. Germline V gives CDR1 SEHNR, CDR2 FQNEAQ (reference sequence). CDR3 in amino acids: CASSLVDRGSPGELFF. The CDR3 nucleotides read TGTGCCAGCAGCTTAGTCGACAGGGGGAGCCCCGGGGAGCTGTTTTTT.

The rearrangement uses TRBV7-9 and TRBJ2-2, with a possible D match to TRBD1 (5 bases). The CDR3 has 12 amino acids. Germline V gives CDR1 SEHNR, CDR2 FQNEAQ (reference sequence). Trimming pared 3 bases from V and 8 bases from J, leaving 7 bases between. CDR3 in DNA: TGTGCCAGCAGCTTTGGGGCGGGGGAGCTGTTTTTT. It yields the protein CASSFGAGELFF.